These 29 T cell receptor beta chains were all obtained from the same sample, sequenced in a study of post-analysis software for immune sequencing data. Findings and limits, study-wide: TRBV segments more frequent in patients than in controls numbered several and included TRBV5-6, TRBV5-1 and TRBV20-1.

These receptors have no known antigen. The TCR beta cDNA libraries carried unique molecular identifiers. TCRdb re-analysed the PCR reads in MiXCR, keeping a single row per CDR3 protein. The sample consists of approximately 730,000 distinct CDR3 sequences, 25% to 30% of them appearing once. Sequencing used blood. These TCRs come from a girl aged 10 to 17 with multiple sclerosis.

The chain joins TRBV7-2 to TRBJ1-3; D call uncertain. The CDR3 covers 14 residues. V was pared by 4 bases and J by 2 bases, with 9 bases between. CDR1 is SGHTA and CDR2 is FQGNSA in the germline V gene. CDR3 nucleotide sequence: TGTGCCAGCAGCTGGACCGGGGCTGGAAACACCATATATTTT. It translates to CASSWTGAGNTIYF.

This clonotype was observed a handful of times. CDR3 sequence: CASSLGIQNYGYTF. The DNA for the CDR3 is TGTGCCAGCAGCTTAGGTATACAGAACTATGGCTACACCTTC. The chain couples TRBV7-2 to TRBJ1-2, with no clear D. CDR3 length: 14 residues. V was cut by 1 base and J by 2 bases, with 8 bases left in between. CDR1 and CDR2 from the germline V gene are SGHTA and FQGNSA.

This clonotype was seen more than once but under ten times. J is TRBJ2-7 and V is TRBV7-2; a weak D match, TRBD2 (6 bases). The CDR3 length is 16 residues. From germline, CDR1 is SGHTA and CDR2 FQGNSA. The V and J ends lost 5 bases and 0 bases respectively, with 17 bases between them. CDR3 region: CASSPLGLASSYEQYF. In DNA form, the CDR3 reads TGTGCCAGCAGCCCTCTCGGGCTAGCGAGCTCCTACGAGCAGTACTTC.

The chain couples TRBV29-1 to TRBJ2-3; TRBD2 matches at 9 bases. The V gene end was trimmed by 7 bases and the J gene end by 0 bases; junction bases not matched to a gene: 8. This CDR3 has 15 amino acids. CDR1 is SQVTM and CDR2 is ANQGSEA in the germline V gene. This CDR3 reads CSAAQREASTDTQYF. The CDR3 region has the DNA TGCAGCGCAGCCCAGCGGGAGGCCAGCACAGATACGCAGTATTTT.

The rearrangement links TRBV20-1 to TRBJ2-2; TRBD1 agrees at 9 bases. Germline V CDR1 and CDR2: DFQATT, SNEGSKA (reference sequence). The CDR3 contains 14 residues. The V segment lost 5 bases and the J segment 7 bases; nucleotides outside the gene matches: 8. The chain's CDR3 is CSAPYRGPGGELFF. The CDR3 coding sequence is TGCAGTGCTCCATACAGGGGGCCGGGCGGGGAGCTGTTTTTT.

This clonotype appeared a few times. This chain joins TRBV20-1 and TRBJ1-1; D is uncertain. The length of the CDR3 is 13 residues. The V end was cut by 3 bases, the J end by 1 base, with 9 bases between. Looked up from germline, CDR1 is DFQATT and CDR2 is SNEGSKA (reference sequence). The CDR3 here is CSASGIRNTEAFF. CDR3 nucleotide sequence: TGCAGTGCTAGTGGCATAAGGAACACTGAAGCTTTCTTT.

The table lists this clonotype with a few counts. The chain recombines TRBV7-9 with TRBJ1-4, with 11 bases fitting TRBD1. V shed 3 bases and J 11 bases; nucleotides not matched to a gene: 8. CDR1 SEHNR and CDR2 FQNEAQ come from the germline V gene (reference sequence). The CDR3 runs 15 residues. The CDR3 is CASSFRTGGAGKLFF. CDR3 nucleotide sequence: TGTGCCAGCAGCTTCCGGACAGGGGGCGCGGGGAAACTGTTTTTT.

The genes are TRBV27 and TRBJ2-6; no clear D gene. Trimming removed 5 bases from V and 0 bases from J, with 8 bases in between. The germline V gene has CDR1 MNHEY and CDR2 SMNVEV (reference sequence). This CDR3 is 15 amino acids long. The CDR3 coding sequence is TGTGCCAGCAGTACCAGCCACTCTGGGGCCAACGTCCTGACTTTC. Translating it yields CASSTSHSGANVLTF. Variable domain in full (rest from reference TRBV27 and TRBJ2-6): EAQVTQNPRYLITVTGKKLTVTCSQNMNHEYMSWYRQDPGLGLRQIYYSMNVEVTDKGDVPEGYKVSRKEKRNFPLILESPSPNQTSLYFCASSTSHSGANVLTFGAGSRLTVL.

This chain joins TRBV20-1 and TRBJ2-1; 11 positions match TRBD2. V trimming: 6 bases; J trimming: 2 bases; junction bases outside the gene matches: 6. This CDR3 has 15 residues. CDR1 is DFQATT and CDR2 is SNEGSKA in the germline V gene (reference sequence). The chain's CDR3 is CSATSGSNAYNEQFF. The CDR3 region has the DNA TGCAGTGCAACTAGCGGGAGTAACGCCTACAATGAGCAGTTCTTC.

The V gene is TRBV12-3 or TRBV12-4, the J gene TRBJ1-6; maybe TRBD1 (5 bases). With 6 bases removed from V and 5 bases from J, the gap between germline ends came to 11 bases. The CDR3 is made up of 14 amino acids. The CDR3 DNA is TGTGCCAGCAGAATGATGGACAATAATTCACCCCTCCACTTT. It specifies CASRMMDNNSPLHF.

This clonotype turned up a few times. The chain recombines TRBV29-1 with TRBJ1-6, with 7 bases aligning to TRBD1. This CDR3 has 13 amino acids. Germline-derived CDR1 and CDR2 are SQVTM and ANQGSEA. V lost 6 bases to trimming and J lost 7 bases; unmatched junction nucleotides: 6. The chain's CDR3 is CSVAAGGNSPLHF. The CDR3 DNA sequence: TGCAGCGTAGCGGCAGGGGGAAATTCACCCCTCCACTTT.

The chain couples TRBV27 to TRBJ1-6; TRBD1 might be the D (5 bases). CDR3 length equals 15 residues. The germline V gene has CDR1 MNHEY and CDR2 SMNVEV (reference sequence). Trimming shortened V by 3 bases and J by 2 bases, and 8 bases separated the two germline ends. CDR3 DNA sequence: TGTGCCAGCAGTTTGGGGGTCCCCTATAATTCACCCCTCCACTTT. Its translation is CASSLGVPYNSPLHF.

This clonotype was detected only a few times. The chain is built from TRBV20-1 and TRBJ2-5; 7 bases map to TRBD1. After removal of 2 bases from V and 2 bases from J, the junction contained 14 bases not matched to a gene. CDR1 and CDR2 (germline): DFQATT, SNEGSKA (reference sequence). This CDR3 comprises 17 residues. CDR3 in amino acids: CSARRFRPDRTQETQYF. The CDR3 DNA sequence: TGCAGTGCTAGAAGGTTCAGACCGGACAGGACTCAAGAGACCCAGTACTTC.

The table lists this clonotype with a few counts. The chain couples TRBV14 to TRBJ2-7; no definite D call. With 3 bases removed from V and 2 bases from J, the gap between germline ends came to 8 bases. The CDR3 runs to 13 residues. In germline, CDR1 is SGHDN, CDR2 FVKESK. The CDR3 DNA reads TGTGCCAGCAGCCAGCGGTTAACCTACGAGCAGTACTTC. Translation: CASSQRLTYEQYF.

This clonotype was seen only a few times. This sequence joins TRBV12-3 or TRBV12-4 and TRBJ2-3, with a tentative D call TRBD2 (5 bases). The CDR3 consists of 17 residues. The germline V and J ends were trimmed by 3 bases and 5 bases, with 21 bases remaining between them. The CDR3 reads CASSLAVRFGERDTQYF. Here the CDR3 DNA reads TGTGCCAGCAGTTTGGCGGTTAGGTTCGGGGAGCGAGATACGCAGTATTTT.

The genes are TRBV20-1 and TRBJ2-1, with TRBD1 as a possible D gene (6 bases). CDR1 and CDR2 from the germline V gene are DFQATT and SNEGSKA (reference sequence). The germline V and J ends were trimmed by 0 bases and 7 bases, with 22 bases remaining between them. CDR3 size: 17 residues. This CDR3 is CSARELRDTLGVNEQFF. CDR3 in DNA: TGCAGTGCTAGAGAACTCCGGGACACACTCGGAGTGAATGAGCAGTTCTTC.

V gene TRBV6-1 combines with J gene TRBJ1-6; D is unclear. The V gene lost 2 bases and the J gene lost 7 bases, with 12 bases spanning the gap. Germline CDR1 and CDR2: MNHNS and SASEGT. The CDR3 runs to 15 residues. For the CDR3, the DNA is TGTGCCAGCAGTGAATTGTCTGGCGGCAATTCACCCCTCCACTTT. It encodes CASSELSGGNSPLHF.

The chain couples TRBV27 to TRBJ2-5, with 9 bases that match TRBD1. V lost 4 bases and J lost 7; bases outside the gene matches: 10. The CDR3 loop spans 15 amino acids. Germline-derived CDR1 and CDR2 are MNHEY and SMNVEV (reference sequence). The DNA for the CDR3 is TGTGCCAGCAGTTGGACAGGGGACCCTGCTGGGACCCAGTACTTC. It encodes CASSWTGDPAGTQYF.

The chain employs TRBV6-5 and TRBJ2-1, with a possible D match to TRBD2 (6 bases). The CDR3 spans 12 residues. V lost 0 bases to trimming and J lost 15 bases, with 12 bases between them. Germline CDR1 is MNHEY and CDR2 is SVGAGI. In nucleotides, the CDR3 is TGTGCCAGCAGTTACTCTGGGCGGGATCTGTTCTTC. The encoded protein is CASSYSGRDLFF.

This clonotype occurred a few times. The chain is built from TRBV28 and TRBJ1-4, with D unresolved. The CDR3 sequence is 15 residues long. Looked up from germline, CDR1 is MDHEN and CDR2 is SYDVKM. V gave up 7 bases and J gave up 8 bases, with 20 bases separating them. The CDR3 DNA reads TGTGCCAGCACCCACTTGGGAGGGTTTGGGGAAAAACTGTTTTTT. This encodes CASTHLGGFGEKLFF.

This clonotype showed up just a few times. The chain couples TRBV9 to TRBJ2-1, with D maybe TRBD2 (7 bases). The V end was cut by 4 bases, the J end by 0 bases, with 11 bases between. CDR3 length: 15 residues. Per the germline V gene, CDR1 is SGDLS and CDR2 is YYNGEE. The CDR3 nucleotides read TGTGCCAGCAGCCCGGGGGGCCTCTCCTACAATGAGCAGTTCTTC. Translation gives CASSPGGLSYNEQFF.

The V and J genes are TRBV6-6 and TRBJ1-2, with TRBD1 as a possible D gene (6 bases). Trimming left V 6 bases short and J 8 bases short, with 19 bases between. This CDR3 has 14 amino acids. Per the germline V gene, CDR1 is MNHNY and CDR2 is SVGAGI (reference sequence). The chain's CDR3 is CASRGREVGGGYTF. In DNA form, the CDR3 reads TGTGCCAGCAGAGGACGCGAGGTAGGGGGGGGCTACACCTTC.

This chain joins TRBV20-1 and TRBJ2-5, with 7 bases lining up with TRBD2. J gave up 4 bases and V 3 bases, and 11 bases lay outside the gene matches. The CDR3 is 15 residues long. CDR1 and CDR2 (germline): DFQATT, SNEGSKA (reference sequence). CDR3 sequence: CSARADLTGGETQYF. The CDR3 DNA sequence: TGCAGTGCTAGGGCGGATCTGACGGGGGGAGAGACCCAGTACTTC.

This clonotype was seen only a few times. The rearrangement links TRBV29-1 to TRBJ2-1; weak D call: TRBD2 (5 bases). The length of the CDR3 is 14 residues. Trimming cost V 4 bases and J 2 bases, with 12 bases left between them. Germline V gene sequence: CDR1 SQVTM, CDR2 ANQGSEA. Here the CDR3 reads CSVVGERPYNEQFF. As DNA, the CDR3 is TGCAGCGTTGTAGGTGAGCGGCCCTACAATGAGCAGTTCTTC.

This clonotype has more than one count but fewer than ten. This rearrangement joins TRBV3-1 to TRBJ1-4; 9 nucleotides align to TRBD1. This CDR3 is 15 amino acids long. V shed 2 bases, J shed 4 bases, and the junction held 2 bases outside the gene matches. The germline V gene has CDR1 LGHDT and CDR2 YNNKEL (reference sequence). CDR3 residues: CASSQRQGGNEKLFF. The CDR3 nucleotides read TGTGCCAGCAGCCAAAGACAGGGGGGTAATGAAAAACTGTTTTTT. The complete variable domain, with remaining parts taken from reference TRBV3-1 and TRBJ1-4, reads DTAVSQTPKYLVTQMGNDKSIKCEQNLGHDTMYWYKQDSKKFLKIMFSYNNKELIINETVPNRFSPKSPDKAHLNLHINSLELGDSAVYFCASSQRQGGNEKLFFGSGTQLSVL.

The rearrangement joins TRBV20-1 to TRBJ1-6; the match to TRBD1 covers 11 bases. The germline V gene has CDR1 DFQATT and CDR2 SNEGSKA (reference sequence). The CDR3 spans 14 residues. V gave up 1 base and J gave up 10 bases; unmatched junction bases: 3. DNA for the CDR3: TGCAGTGCTAGAGCGGGACAGGGGGGCTCACCCCTCCACTTT. This translates into CSARAGQGGSPLHF.

This clonotype was counted between two and nine times. This sequence joins TRBV5-5 and TRBJ2-1; TRBD2 agrees at 7 bases. Losses at the gene ends were 0 bases for V and 8 bases for J; bases not matched to a gene: 5. From germline, CDR1 is SGHKS and CDR2 YYEKEE (reference sequence). The CDR3 runs 14 residues. The CDR3, as DNA: TGTGCCAGCAGCTTGGTGGCAGGGAGGGATGAGCAGTTCTTC. It translates to CASSLVAGRDEQFF.

This chain links TRBV15 with TRBJ1-5, with D perhaps TRBD1 (6 bases). Between the trimmed V and J ends, which lost 5 bases and 7 bases, there was a span of 21 bases. CDR1 and CDR2 (germline): LNHNV, YYDKDF (reference sequence). There are 16 residues in the CDR3. CDR3 residues: CATSPREGGSSQPQHF. CDR3 sequence (DNA): TGTGCCACCAGCCCGCGGGAGGGGGGTTCAAGCCAGCCCCAGCATTTT.

There are many counts of this clonotype. This chain joins TRBV12-3 or TRBV12-4 and TRBJ1-5, with 10 bases identical to TRBD1. J gave up 2 bases and V 5 bases, and 3 bases lay outside the gene matches. The CDR3 is 15 amino acids. CDR3 protein: CASSPGTGGNQPQHF. The CDR3 bases are TGTGCCAGCAGTCCAGGGACAGGGGGCAATCAGCCCCAGCATTTT.